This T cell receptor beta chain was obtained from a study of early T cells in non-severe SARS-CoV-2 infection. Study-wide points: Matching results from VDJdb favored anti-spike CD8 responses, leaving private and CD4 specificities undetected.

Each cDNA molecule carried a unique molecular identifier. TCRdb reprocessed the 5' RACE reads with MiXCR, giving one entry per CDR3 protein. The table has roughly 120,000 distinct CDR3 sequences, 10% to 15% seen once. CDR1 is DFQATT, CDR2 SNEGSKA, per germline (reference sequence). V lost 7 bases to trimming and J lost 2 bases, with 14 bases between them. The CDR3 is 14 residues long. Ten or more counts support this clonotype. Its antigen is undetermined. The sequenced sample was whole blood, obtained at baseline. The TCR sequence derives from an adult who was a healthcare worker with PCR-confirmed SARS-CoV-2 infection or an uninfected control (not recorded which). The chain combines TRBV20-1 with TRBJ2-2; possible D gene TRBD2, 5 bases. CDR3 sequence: CSVHGRTNTGELFF. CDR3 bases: TGCAGTGTTCATGGGCGGACTAACACCGGGGAGCTGTTTTTT.